These T cell receptor beta chains were read from a single sample in a study of blood T cell repertoires in COVID-19. Some clones are missing from TCRdb's copy, which holds only in-frame ones; the method was immunoSEQ multiplex PCR. The sample consists of fewer than 350,000 clones, approximately 86% of them appearing once. Material for sequencing was peripheral blood. The receptors were sampled from a woman in her forties or fifties with active or convalescent COVID-19. CDR3s include the opening cysteine and the closing phenylalanine or tryptophan. The D gene is left open where the match is weak. Clone size is not always given. Where it is, it says once, few, many or a class for expanded clones.

V gene	clone size	CDR3 length	D gene	J gene	CDR3 DNA	CDR3 protein
TRBV19	few	15	NA	TRBJ2-1	TGTGCCAGTAGCACCAGGGCGAGCTCCTACAATGAGCAGTTCTTC	CASSTRASSYNEQFF
TRBV7-8	NA	16	TRBD1	TRBJ2-1	TGTGCCAGCAGCTTAGGTGGGAGCGGTCCAGGGGGTGAGCAGTTCTTC	CASSLGGSGPGGEQFF
TRBV19	NA	15	TRBD1	TRBJ1-6	TGTGCCAGTAGCCGGCGACAGGGGCCTAATTCACCCCTCCACTTT	CASSRRQGPNSPLHF
TRBV7-9	NA	16	TRBD1	TRBJ1-6	TGTGCCAGCAGCCTCGGACAGGGGGCGTTTAGTTCACCCCTCCACTTT	CASSLGQGAFSSPLHF
TRBV18	NA	13	NA	TRBJ2-3	TGTGCCAGCTCACCACAGCCCACAGATACGCAGTATTTT	CASSPQPTDTQYF
TRBV6-5	NA	16	TRBD2	TRBJ2-1	TGTGCCAGCAGTTACTCTACCAGCGGGAGTGGGAGTGAGCAGTTCTTC	CASSYSTSGSGSEQFF
TRBV11-1	once	16	NA	TRBJ1-3	TGTGCCAGCAGCTTAAGGGCGGGCCGCTCTGGAAACACCATATATTTT	CASSLRAGRSGNTIYF
TRBV6-1	few	14	NA	TRBJ1-5	TGTGCCAGCAGTGAAAACCAGGTCAATCAGCCCCAGCATTTT	CASSENQVNQPQHF
TRBV6-5	few	14	NA	TRBJ1-1	TGTGCCAGCAGGGGGGGACGGCAACAGTTCGAAGCTTTCTTT	CASRGGRQQFEAFF
TRBV7-8	few	14	NA	TRBJ2-7	TGTGCCAGCAGCTTAACCCGACAGACCTACGAGCAGTACTTC	CASSLTRQTYEQYF